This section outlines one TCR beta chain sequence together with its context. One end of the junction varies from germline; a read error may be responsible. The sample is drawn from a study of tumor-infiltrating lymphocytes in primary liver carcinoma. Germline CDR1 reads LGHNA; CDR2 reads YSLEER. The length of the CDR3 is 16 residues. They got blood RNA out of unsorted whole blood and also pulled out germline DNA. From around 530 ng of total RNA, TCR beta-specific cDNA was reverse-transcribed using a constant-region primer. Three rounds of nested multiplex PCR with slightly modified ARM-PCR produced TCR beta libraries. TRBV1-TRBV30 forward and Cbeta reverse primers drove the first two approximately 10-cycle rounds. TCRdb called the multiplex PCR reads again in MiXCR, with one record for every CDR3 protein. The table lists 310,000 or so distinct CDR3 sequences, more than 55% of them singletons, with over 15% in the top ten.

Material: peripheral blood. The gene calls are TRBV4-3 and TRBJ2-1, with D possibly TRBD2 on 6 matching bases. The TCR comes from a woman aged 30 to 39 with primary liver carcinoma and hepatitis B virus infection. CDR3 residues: CASSEDAGSSYYEQFF. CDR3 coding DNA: TGCGCTAGCAGCGAAGATGCGGGAAGCTCCTACTATGAGCAGTTCTTC.